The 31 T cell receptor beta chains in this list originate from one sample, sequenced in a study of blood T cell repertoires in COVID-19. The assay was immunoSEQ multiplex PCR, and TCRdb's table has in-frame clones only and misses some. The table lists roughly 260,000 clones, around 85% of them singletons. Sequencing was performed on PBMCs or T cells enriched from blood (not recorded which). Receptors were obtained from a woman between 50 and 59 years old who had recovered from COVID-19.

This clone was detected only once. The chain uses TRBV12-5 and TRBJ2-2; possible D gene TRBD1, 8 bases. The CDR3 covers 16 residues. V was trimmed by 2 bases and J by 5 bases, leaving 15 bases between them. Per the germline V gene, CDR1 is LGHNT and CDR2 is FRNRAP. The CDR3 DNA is TGTGCTAGTGGTTTGCCCGGGGGGACAGGAACCGGGGAGCTGTTTTTT. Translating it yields CASGLPGGTGTGELFF.

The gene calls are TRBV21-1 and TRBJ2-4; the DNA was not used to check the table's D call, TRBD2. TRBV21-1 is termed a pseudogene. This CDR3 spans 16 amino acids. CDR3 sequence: CASSKDPPGAKNIQYF. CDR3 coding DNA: TGTGCCAGCAGCAAAGATCCGCCGGGGGCCAAAAACATTCAGTACTTC.

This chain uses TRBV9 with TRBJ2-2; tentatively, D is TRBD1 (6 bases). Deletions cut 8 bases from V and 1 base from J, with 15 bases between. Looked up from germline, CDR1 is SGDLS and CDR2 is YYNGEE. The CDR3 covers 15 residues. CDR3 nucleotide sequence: TGTGCCAGTACCGGGGACATCCAGAACACCGGGGAGCTGTTTTTT. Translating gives CASTGDIQNTGELFF.

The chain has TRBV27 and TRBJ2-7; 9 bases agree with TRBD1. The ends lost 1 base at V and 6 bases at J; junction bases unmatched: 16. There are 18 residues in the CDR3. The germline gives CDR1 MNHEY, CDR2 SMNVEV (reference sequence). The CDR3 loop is CASSLFGWPGQGVAEQYF. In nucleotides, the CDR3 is TGTGCCAGCAGTTTATTTGGGTGGCCGGGACAGGGAGTGGCCGAGCAGTACTTC.

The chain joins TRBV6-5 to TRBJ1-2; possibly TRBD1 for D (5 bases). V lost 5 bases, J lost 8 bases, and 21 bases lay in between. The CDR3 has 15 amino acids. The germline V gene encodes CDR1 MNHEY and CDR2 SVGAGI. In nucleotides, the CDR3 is TGTGCCAGCAGTCCCTCGACAGACCATCTATGGGGCTACACCTTC. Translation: CASSPSTDHLWGYTF.

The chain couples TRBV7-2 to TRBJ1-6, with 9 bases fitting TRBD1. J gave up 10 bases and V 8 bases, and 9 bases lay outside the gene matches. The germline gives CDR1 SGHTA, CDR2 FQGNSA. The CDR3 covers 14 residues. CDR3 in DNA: TGTGCCAGCGGACCCGGGACAGGGCACTCACCCCTCCACTTT. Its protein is CASGPGTGHSPLHF.

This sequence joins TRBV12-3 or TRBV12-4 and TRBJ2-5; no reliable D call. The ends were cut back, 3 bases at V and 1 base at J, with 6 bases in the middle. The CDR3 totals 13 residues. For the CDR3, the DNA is TGTGCCAGCAGTTTGTCCATCCAAGAGACCCAGTACTTC. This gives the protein CASSLSIQETQYF.

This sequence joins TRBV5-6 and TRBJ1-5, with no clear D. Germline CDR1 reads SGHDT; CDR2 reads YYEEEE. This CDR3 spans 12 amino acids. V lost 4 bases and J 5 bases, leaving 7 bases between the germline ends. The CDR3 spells CASSRQDQPQHF. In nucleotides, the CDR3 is TGTGCCAGCAGCCGGCAGGATCAGCCCCAGCATTTT.

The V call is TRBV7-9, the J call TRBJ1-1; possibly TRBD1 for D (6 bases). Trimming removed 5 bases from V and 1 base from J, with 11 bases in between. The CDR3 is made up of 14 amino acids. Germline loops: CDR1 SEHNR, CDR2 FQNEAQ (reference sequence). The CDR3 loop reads CASSTLTGNTEAFF. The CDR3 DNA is TGTGCCAGCAGCACCCTGACAGGGAACACTGAAGCTTTCTTT.

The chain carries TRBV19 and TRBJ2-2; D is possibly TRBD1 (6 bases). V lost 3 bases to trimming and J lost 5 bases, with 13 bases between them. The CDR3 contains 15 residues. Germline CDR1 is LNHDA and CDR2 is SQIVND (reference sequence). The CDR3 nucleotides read TGTGCCAGTAGTATCCTAGGGGGAAGGACCGGGGAGCTGTTTTTT. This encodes CASSILGGRTGELFF. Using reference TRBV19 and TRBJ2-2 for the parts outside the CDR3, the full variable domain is DGGITQSPKYLFRKEGQNVTLSCEQNLNHDAMYWYRQDPGQGLRLIYYSQIVNDFQKGDIAEGYSVSREKKESFPLTVTSAQKNPTAFYLCASSILGGRTGELFFGEGSRLTVL.

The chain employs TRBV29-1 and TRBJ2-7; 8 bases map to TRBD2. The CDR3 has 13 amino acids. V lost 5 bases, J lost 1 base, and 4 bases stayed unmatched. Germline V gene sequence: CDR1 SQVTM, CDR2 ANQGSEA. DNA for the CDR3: TGCAGCGTTCAAGCTAGCGGGTCCTACGAGCAGTACTTC. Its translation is CSVQASGSYEQYF.

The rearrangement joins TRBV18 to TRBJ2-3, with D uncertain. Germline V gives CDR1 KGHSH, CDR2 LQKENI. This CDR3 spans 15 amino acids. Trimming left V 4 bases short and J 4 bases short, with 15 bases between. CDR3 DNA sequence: TGTGCCAGCTCACAGGATTTGGTTCGGGCAGATACGCAGTATTTT. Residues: CASSQDLVRADTQYF.

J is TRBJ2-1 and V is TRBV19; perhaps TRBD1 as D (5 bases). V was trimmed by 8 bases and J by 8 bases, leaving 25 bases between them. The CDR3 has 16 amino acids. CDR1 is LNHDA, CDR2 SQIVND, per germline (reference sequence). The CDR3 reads CASGATTLTLVDEQFF. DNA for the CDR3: TGTGCCAGTGGGGCAACGACTCTTACTTTAGTCGATGAGCAGTTCTTC.

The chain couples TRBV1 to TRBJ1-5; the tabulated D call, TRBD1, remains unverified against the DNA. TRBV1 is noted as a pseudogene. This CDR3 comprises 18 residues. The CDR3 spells CTSSQDGQGESSNQPQHF. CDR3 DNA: TGCACCAGCAGCCAAGACGGACAGGGTGAGTCTAGCAATCAGCCCCAGCATTTT.

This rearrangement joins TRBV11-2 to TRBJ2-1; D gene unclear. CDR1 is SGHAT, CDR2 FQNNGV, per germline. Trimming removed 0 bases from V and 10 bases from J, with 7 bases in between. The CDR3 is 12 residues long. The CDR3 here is CASSLDQREQFF. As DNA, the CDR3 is TGTGCCAGCAGCTTAGACCAGAGGGAGCAGTTCTTC.

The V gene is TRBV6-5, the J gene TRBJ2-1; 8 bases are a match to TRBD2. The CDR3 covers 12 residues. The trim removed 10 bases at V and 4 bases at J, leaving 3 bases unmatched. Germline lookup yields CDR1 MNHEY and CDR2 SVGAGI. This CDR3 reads CATTSGYNEQFF. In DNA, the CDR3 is TGTGCCACCACTAGCGGTTACAATGAGCAGTTCTTC.

The CDR3 DNA follows: TGTGCCAGCAAATCTCAGTTGAGGGATAATTCACCCCTCCACTTT. Translation: CASKSQLRDNSPLHF. This chain uses TRBV28 with TRBJ1-6; D gene ambiguous. Germline V gene lookup returns CDR1 MDHEN and CDR2 SYDVKM. The length of the CDR3 is 15 residues. The germline V and J ends were trimmed by 7 bases and 5 bases, with 15 bases remaining between them.

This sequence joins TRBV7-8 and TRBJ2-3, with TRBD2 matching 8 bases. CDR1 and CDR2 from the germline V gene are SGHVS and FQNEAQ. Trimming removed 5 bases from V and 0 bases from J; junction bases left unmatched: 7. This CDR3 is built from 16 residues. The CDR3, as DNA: TGTGCCAGCAGCCCCGAGCGGGGGTGGAGCACAGATACGCAGTATTTT. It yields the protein CASSPERGWSTDTQYF. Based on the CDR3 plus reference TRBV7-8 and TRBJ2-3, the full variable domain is GAGVSQSPRYKVAKRGQDVALRCDPISGHVSLFWYQQALGQGPEFLTYFQNEAQLDKSGLPSDRFFAERPEGSVSTLKIQRTQQEDSAVYLCASSPERGWSTDTQYFGPGTRLTVL.

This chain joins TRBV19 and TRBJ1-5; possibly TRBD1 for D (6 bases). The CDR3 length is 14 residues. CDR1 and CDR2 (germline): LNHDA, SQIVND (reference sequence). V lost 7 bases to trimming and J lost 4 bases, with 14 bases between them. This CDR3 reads CASKLRQVNQPQHF. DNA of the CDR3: TGTGCCAGTAAGTTGAGACAGGTAAATCAGCCCCAGCATTTT.

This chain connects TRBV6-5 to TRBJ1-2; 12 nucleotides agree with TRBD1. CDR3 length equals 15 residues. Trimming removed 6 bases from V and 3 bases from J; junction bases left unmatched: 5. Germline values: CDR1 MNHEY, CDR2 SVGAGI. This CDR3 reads CASRPGTGGYYGYTF. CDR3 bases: TGTGCCAGCAGACCCGGGACAGGGGGCTACTATGGCTACACCTTC.

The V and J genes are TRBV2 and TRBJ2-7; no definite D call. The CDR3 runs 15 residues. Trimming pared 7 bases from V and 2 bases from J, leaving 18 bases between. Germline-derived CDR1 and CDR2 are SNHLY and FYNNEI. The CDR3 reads CASNFERILTYEQYF. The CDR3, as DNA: TGTGCCAGCAACTTCGAGAGAATCCTAACCTACGAGCAGTACTTC.

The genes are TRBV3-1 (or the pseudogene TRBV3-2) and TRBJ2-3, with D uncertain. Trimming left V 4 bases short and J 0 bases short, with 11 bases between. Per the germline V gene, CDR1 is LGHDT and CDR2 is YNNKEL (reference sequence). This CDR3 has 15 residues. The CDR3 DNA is TGTGCCAGCAGCCCGGGTACCAAAAGCACAGATACGCAGTATTTT. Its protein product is CASSPGTKSTDTQYF.

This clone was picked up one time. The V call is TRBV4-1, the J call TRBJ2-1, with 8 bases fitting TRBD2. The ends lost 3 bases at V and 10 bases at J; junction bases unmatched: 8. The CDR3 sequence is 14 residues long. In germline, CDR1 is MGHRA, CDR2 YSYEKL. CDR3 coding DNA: TGCGCCAGCAGCCAGCTGAGCGGGAGCATCGAGCAGTTCTTC. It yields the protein CASSQLSGSIEQFF.

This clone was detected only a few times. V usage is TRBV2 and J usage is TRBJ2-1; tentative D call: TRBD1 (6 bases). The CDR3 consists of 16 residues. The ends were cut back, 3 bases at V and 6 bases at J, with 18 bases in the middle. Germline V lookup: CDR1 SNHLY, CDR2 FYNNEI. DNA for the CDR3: TGTGCCAGCAGTGATCTATCCCGGTCCAGGGGCAATGAGCAGTTCTTC. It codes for CASSDLSRSRGNEQFF.

For the CDR3, the DNA is TGTGCCAGCAGGCGACTCGGGTACACAGATACGCAGTATTTT. It encodes CASRRLGYTDTQYF. The chain employs TRBV28 and TRBJ2-3, with D unresolved. Germline assignment: CDR1 MDHEN and CDR2 SYDVKM. V shed 6 bases and J shed 2 bases, with 12 bases lying between them. This CDR3 has 14 amino acids.

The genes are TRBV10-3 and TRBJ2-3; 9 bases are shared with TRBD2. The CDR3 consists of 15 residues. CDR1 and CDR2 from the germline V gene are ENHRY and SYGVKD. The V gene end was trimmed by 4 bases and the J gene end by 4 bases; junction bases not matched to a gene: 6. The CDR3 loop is CAISGVAGVADTQYF. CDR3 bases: TGTGCCATCAGTGGGGTAGCGGGAGTGGCAGATACGCAGTATTTT.

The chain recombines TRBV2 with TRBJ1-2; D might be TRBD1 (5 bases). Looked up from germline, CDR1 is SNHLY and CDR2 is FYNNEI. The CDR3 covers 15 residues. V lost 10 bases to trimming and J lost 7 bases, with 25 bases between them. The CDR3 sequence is CANPRDPLDRSGYTF. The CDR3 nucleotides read TGTGCCAACCCCCGCGACCCTTTAGACAGAAGTGGCTACACCTTC.

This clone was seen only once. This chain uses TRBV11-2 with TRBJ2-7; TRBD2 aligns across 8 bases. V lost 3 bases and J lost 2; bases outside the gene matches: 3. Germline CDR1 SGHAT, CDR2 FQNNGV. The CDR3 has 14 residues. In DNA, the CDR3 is TGTGCCAGCAGCTTTTTAGCGGGGCCCTACGAGCAGTACTTC. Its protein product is CASSFLAGPYEQYF.

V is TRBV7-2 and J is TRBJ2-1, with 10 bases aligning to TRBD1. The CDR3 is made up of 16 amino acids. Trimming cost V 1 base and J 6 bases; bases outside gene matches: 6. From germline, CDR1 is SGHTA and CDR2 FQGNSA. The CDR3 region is CASSLGDRGVGNEQFF. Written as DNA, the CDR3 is TGTGCCAGCAGCTTAGGGGACAGGGGCGTGGGCAATGAGCAGTTCTTC.

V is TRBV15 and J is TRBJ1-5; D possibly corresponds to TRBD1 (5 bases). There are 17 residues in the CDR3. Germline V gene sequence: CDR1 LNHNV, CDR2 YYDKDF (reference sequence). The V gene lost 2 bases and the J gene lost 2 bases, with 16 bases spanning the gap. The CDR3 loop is CATSRPPVGPGNQPQHF. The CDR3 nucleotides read TGTGCCACCAGCAGACCTCCCGTGGGGCCGGGCAATCAGCCCCAGCATTTT.

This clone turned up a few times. The CDR3: CASSIGDSQPQHF. The CDR3 DNA is TGTGCCAGCTCAATCGGGGATAGTCAGCCCCAGCATTTT. The chain is built from TRBV18 and TRBJ1-5; D unclear. V lost 5 bases and J lost 6, with 11 bases in between. Germline V gene data show CDR1 as KGHSH and CDR2 as LQKENI. This CDR3 has 13 residues.